The clone carrying this TCR beta chain appeared a few times. Its antigen is currently unknown. J was trimmed by 10 bases and V by 3 bases; bases with no gene match: 11. CDR1 and CDR2 from the germline V gene are DFQATT and SNEGSKA (reference sequence). The CDR3 covers 14 residues. TCRdb re-derived calls from the reads in MiXCR, one entry per CDR3 protein. This table holds approximately 170,000 distinct CDR3 sequences, approximately 17% found once. The data were obtained in a study of T cell repertoires in cytomegalovirus infection. At the level of the study: A matching HLA type, together with CMV infection, was signaled by public TCR beta signatures.

General observations from the study: The cumulative frequency of public TCR beta families identified carriers of CMV plus the relevant HLA. The response measured ex vivo was dominated by TCR beta clonotypes (HLA-C-restricted and CMV-specific).

Material: CD8+ T cells from PBMCs. The sequence derives from a human donor in good health (CMV status not recorded). Some clones in this sample may be carry-over from other donors' samples. J is TRBJ2-1 and V is TRBV20-1, with 8 bases fitting TRBD2. The CDR3 is CSARMRGEFSEQFF. The CDR3 nucleotides are TGCAGTGCTAGGATGCGGGGGGAGTTCAGCGAGCAGTTCTTC.